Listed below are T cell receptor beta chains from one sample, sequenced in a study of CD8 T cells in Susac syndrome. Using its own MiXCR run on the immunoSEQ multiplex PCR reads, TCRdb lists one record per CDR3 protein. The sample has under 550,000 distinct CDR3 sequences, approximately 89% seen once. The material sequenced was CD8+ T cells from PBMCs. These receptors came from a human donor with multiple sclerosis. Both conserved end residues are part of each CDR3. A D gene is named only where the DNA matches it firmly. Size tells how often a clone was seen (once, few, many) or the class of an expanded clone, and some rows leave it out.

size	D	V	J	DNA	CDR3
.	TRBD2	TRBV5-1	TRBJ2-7	TGCGCCAGCAAATGGGGAGGGAGCTCCTACGAGCAGTACTTC	CASKWGGSSYEQYF
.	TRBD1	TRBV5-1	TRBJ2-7	TGCGCCAGCAGCTTGCCCACCGGGACAGGGGGCGACGAGCAGTACTTC	CASSLPTGTGGDEQYF
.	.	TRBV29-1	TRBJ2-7	TGCAGCGTTGATTGGGCCGCTGGTCGATTTGGCGAGCAGTACTTC	CSVDWAAGRFGEQYF
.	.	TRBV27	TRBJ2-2	TGTGCCAGCAGTTTACGGGGAGGCACCGGGGAGCTGTTTTTT	CASSLRGGTGELFF
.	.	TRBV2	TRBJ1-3	TGTGCCAGCAGTGAAACCCTCGATAGGACAGATGGAAACACCATATATTTT	CASSETLDRTDGNTIYF
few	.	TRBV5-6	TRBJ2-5	TGTGCCAGTCAAAGAAGGGAGACCCAGTACTTC	CASQRRETQYF
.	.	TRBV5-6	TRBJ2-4	TGTGCCAGCAGCTTCGGGGTACTAGCCAAAAACATTCAGTACTTC	CASSFGVLAKNIQYF
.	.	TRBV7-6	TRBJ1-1	TGTGCCAGCAGCTTAGCGCCGACATCGAACACTGAAGCTTTCTTT	CASSLAPTSNTEAFF
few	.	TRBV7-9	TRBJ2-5	TGTGCCAGCAGCTCTCCGCGAGAGTCCTTAAGGGTTCGAGAGACCCAGTACTTC	CASSSPRESLRVRETQYF
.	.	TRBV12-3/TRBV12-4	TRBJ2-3	TGTGCCAGCAGTTCTCGAGCCGGTACAGATACGCAGTATTTT	CASSSRAGTDTQYF
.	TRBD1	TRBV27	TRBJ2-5	TGTGCCAGCAGCCATTTCCCGACAGGGAAAGAGACCCAGTACTTC	CASSHFPTGKETQYF
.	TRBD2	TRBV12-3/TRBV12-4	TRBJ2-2	TGTGCCAGCAGCAACCTAGGAAGCGGGGAGTTGTTTTTT	CASSNLGSGELFF
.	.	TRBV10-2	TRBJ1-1	TGCGCCAGCAGCCATGGTTGGGGCACTGAAGCTTTCTTT	CASSHGWGTEAFF
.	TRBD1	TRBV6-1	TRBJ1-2	TGTGCCAGCAGGCCCCCCCGGGCAGGGGACAGGGATGGCTACACCTTC	CASRPPRAGDRDGYTF
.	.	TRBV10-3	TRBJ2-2	TGTGCCATCAGTGCCGGGACATCGAACACCGGGGAGCTGTTTTTT	CAISAGTSNTGELFF
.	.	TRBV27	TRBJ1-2	TGTGCCAGCAGCCCCGAGGGGTTTTACTATGGCTACACCTTC	CASSPEGFYYGYTF
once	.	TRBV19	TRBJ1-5	TGTGCCAGTAGTGATGATAATATCCTCTATAGCAATCAGCCCCAGCATTTT	CASSDDNILYSNQPQHF
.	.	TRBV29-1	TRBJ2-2	TGCAGCGTTGGTCAGGTGAACACCGGGGAGCTGTTTTTT	CSVGQVNTGELFF
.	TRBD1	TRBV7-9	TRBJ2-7	TGTGCCAGCAGCCCCCCAGAGGGGGCATTTGAGCAGTACTTC	CASSPPEGAFEQYF
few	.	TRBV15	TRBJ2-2	TGTGCCACCAGCAGATCCAACACCGGGGAGCTGTTTTTT	CATSRSNTGELFF
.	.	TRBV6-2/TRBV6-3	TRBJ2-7	TGTGCCAGCAGTTACTCGCCTCCCGCGGCGGTAAGCTCCTACGAGCAGTACTTC	CASSYSPPAAVSSYEQYF
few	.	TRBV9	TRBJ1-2	TGTGCCAGCAGCGTAGCGGACAGCTATGGCTACACCTTC	CASSVADSYGYTF
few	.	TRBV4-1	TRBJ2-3	TGCGCCAGCAGCCCCTCAGCCACGGATACGCAGTATTTT	CASSPSATDTQYF
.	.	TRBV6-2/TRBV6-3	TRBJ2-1	TGTGCCGGGGGTTTCTACAATGAGCAGTTCTTC	CAGGFYNEQFF
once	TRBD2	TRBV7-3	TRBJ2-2	TGTGCCAGCAGCTTAGCGGGAGTATCCGCGAACACCGGGGAGCTGTTTTTT	CASSLAGVSANTGELFF
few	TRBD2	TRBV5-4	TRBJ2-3	TGTGCCAGCAGCACTCCCGCGGGGGGCCTTAGCACAGATACGCAGTATTTT	CASSTPAGGLSTDTQYF
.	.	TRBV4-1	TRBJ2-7	TGCGCCAGCAGCCAAGAATGGGGGACCTACGAGCAGTACTTC	CASSQEWGTYEQYF
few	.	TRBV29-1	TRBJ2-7	TGCAGCGTTCGTTCAGGGGACTACGAGCAGTACTTC	CSVRSGDYEQYF